This T cell receptor (beta chain) was captured by sequencing in a study of blood T cell repertoires in COVID-19 (TCRdb year 2020). For the study in its entirety: Samples covering the acute and convalescent phases of COVID-19 were provided by collaborators in the United States, Italy and Spain. The material from the prospective study consisted of cDNA or gDNA derived from T cells, B-cell-depleted T cells, or PBMCs. The dataset comprised deeply sampled blood TCRbeta repertoires from subjects exposed to, actively infected with, or recovered from COVID-19. Samples were obtained from the ongoing ImmuneRACE study (first 160 participants) and from 1,000 to 1,500 subjects provided by 6 global collaborators. The repertoires were released in a freely available public database intended as a resource for research on the immune response to SARS-CoV-2. Where available, HLA class I and class II types were taken from metadata supplied by the sample provider and were not determined by assay-based typing. Sample metadata almost always included a de-identified subject ID, COVID-19 status, age in years and sex.

In the germline V gene, CDR1 corresponds to MGHRA and CDR2 to YSYEKL. Inclusive of the bounding cysteine and phenylalanine, the CDR3 is 16 residues long. The CDR3 DNA has 48 bases and is translated from base 1. V is shortened by 0 bases, J by 4 bases, and the region joining them spans 14 bases. TCRbeta CDR3 regions were amplified from genomic DNA using the immunoSEQ Assay, a bias-controlled multiplex PCR. On the study's bioinformatics: The number of nucleated cells in each sample was estimated by amplification of reference gene primers within the assay. Sequence reads were collapsed and filtered to measure the absolute abundance of every unique TCRbeta CDR3 rearrangement. For each sample, productive Simpson clonality was calculated by taking the square root of Simpson's diversity index across productive rearrangements. Not all clones reach the TCRdb copy of this immuneACCESS table, which keeps in-frame sequences only. Checked studies attribute under half of the gap to unresolved V genes and leave the rest unexplained. Clone size and the V and J calls come from that table; the DNA yielded D and trimming. A total of about 230,000 clones appear in this sample, approximately 83% of them only once. Around 7.2% of the sample belongs to the ten largest clones.

Whole blood was collected in K2EDTA tubes by collaborating institutions according to the institutions' own protocols. For TCRbeta analysis, collaborator samples were shipped as frozen whole blood, as isolated PBMCs, or as DNA extracted from either sample type. General study outcomes and caveats: The quantity of clinical and demographic metadata differed by source and by participant and was supplied without curation.

Points on this clone: Its cognate antigen has yet to be identified. Qualities for individual bases were not recorded, and no much larger clone is one base off.

The sequenced sample consisted of peripheral blood. This receptor was obtained from a woman aged 45 to 65 with acute or convalescent COVID-19. The rearranged segments are TRBV4-1 and TRBJ2-3; TRBD1 is perhaps the D gene, given 5 matching bases. CDR3 reads: CASSQDFSRAPDTQYF. The sequence in DNA is TGCGCCAGCAGCCAAGATTTTTCCAGGGCCCCAGATACGCAGTATTTT.